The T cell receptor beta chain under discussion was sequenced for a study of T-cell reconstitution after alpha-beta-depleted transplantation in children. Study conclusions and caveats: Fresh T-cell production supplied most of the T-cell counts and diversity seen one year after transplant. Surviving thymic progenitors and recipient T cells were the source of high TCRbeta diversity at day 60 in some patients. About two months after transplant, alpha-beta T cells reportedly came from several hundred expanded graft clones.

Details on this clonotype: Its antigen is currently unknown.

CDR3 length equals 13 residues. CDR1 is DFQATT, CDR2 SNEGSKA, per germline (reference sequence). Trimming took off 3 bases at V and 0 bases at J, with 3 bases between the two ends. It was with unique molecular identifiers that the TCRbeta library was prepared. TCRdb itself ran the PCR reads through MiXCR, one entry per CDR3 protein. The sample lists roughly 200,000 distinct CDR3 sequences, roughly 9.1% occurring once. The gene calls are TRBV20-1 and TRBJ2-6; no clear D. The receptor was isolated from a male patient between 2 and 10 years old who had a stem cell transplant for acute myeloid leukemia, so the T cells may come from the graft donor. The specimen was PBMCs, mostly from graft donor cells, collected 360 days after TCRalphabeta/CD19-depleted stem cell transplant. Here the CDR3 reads CSASLSGANVLTF. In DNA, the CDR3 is TGCAGTGCTAGCCTCTCTGGGGCCAACGTCCTGACTTTC.